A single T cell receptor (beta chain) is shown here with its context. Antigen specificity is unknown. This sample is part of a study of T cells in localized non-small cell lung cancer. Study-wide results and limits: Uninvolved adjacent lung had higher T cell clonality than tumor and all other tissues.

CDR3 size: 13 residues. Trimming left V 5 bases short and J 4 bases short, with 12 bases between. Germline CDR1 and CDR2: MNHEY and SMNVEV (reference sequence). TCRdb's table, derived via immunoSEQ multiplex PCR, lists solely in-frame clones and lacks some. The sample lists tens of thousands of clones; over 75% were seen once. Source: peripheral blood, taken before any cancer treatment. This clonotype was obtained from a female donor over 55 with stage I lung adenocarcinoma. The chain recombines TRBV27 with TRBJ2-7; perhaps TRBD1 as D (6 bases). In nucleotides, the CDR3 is TGTGCCAGCAGTGGACGGACAGAGTACGAGCAGTACTTC. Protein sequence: CASSGRTEYEQYF.